The entry below gives a single T cell receptor beta chain sequence along with its context. The antigen it recognizes is unknown. Per-base qualities were not stored, and no clone one base away is much larger. The source of the sample is a study of blood T cell repertoires in COVID-19 (dated by TCRdb to 2020 to 2021). For context, the study as a whole: Samples covering the acute and convalescent phases of COVID-19 were provided by collaborators in the United States, Italy and Spain. A de-identified subject ID, COVID-19 status, age in years and sex were almost always included in the sample metadata. The material from the prospective study consisted of cDNA or gDNA derived from T cells, B-cell-depleted T cells, or PBMCs. Subjects who had been exposed to COVID-19, were actively infected with it, or had recovered from it provided the deeply sampled blood TCRbeta repertoires that made up the dataset. The repertoires were released in a freely available public database intended as a resource for research on the immune response to SARS-CoV-2. Samples were obtained from the ongoing ImmuneRACE study (first 160 participants) and from approximately 1,200 subjects provided by 6 global collaborators. Where available, HLA class I and class II types were taken from metadata supplied by the sample provider and were not determined by assay-based typing. Summary of the overall study and its limitations: How much clinical and demographic metadata was included differed by source and by participant, and the metadata was provided uncurated.

The immunoSEQ Assay, a bias-controlled multiplex PCR, was used to amplify TCRbeta CDR3 regions from genomic DNA. The study's own analysis went as follows. Nucleated cell counts per sample were estimated from amplification of reference gene primers within the assay. To quantify the absolute abundance of each unique TCRbeta CDR3 rearrangement, sequence reads were collapsed and filtered. Productive Simpson clonality was computed per sample as the square root of Simpson's diversity index over productive rearrangements. TCRdb's version of the immuneACCESS table is confined to in-frame rearrangements and falls short of the full clone set. An unresolved V gene accounts for under half of the shortfall where checked; the remainder is of unknown origin. V and J calls and clone size are as listed in that table; D and trimming were resolved from the DNA. The sample profile shows more than 300,000 clones; 80% to 90% of them were found once. The top ten constitute more than 9% of the sample.

Participants in the prospective study were aged roughly 18 to 100 years, lived in 20 to 25 United States geographic areas, and enrolled through a virtual design. To assign participants to cohorts, the prospective study relied on clinical history that participants themselves reported in a screening survey and a study questionnaire. Recovered participants in ImmuneRACE Cohort 3 were defined as having two consecutive negative NP/OP PCR tests, clearance from a healthcare professional, or resolution of symptoms. Each participant in the prospective study had whole blood, serum and a nasopharyngeal or oropharyngeal swab collected by mobile phlebotomists. Participants in the prospective study had the option to provide additional blood draws and questionnaires over a roughly two-month period. Prospective study blood samples were shipped either frozen or at room temperature before DNA extraction. The receptor's source is a woman aged 18-30 years who had recovered from COVID-19. Sequencing used PBMCs or T cells enriched from blood (not recorded which).

The DNA sequence is given as TGTGCCATCAGATCGGCGGCAGGGGGTTACAATGAGCAGTTCTTC. The resulting protein is CAIRSAAGGYNEQFF. This receptor chain uses TRBV10-3 and TRBJ2-1; 7 bases in the middle match TRBD1. Trimming removed 6 bases from V and 4 bases from J; the gene matches leave 9 bases unexplained. From the cysteine through the phenylalanine, the CDR3 covers 15 amino acids. The DNA shown is the 45-base CDR3, in frame from base 1. For CDR1 and CDR2, the germline V gene lists ENHRY and SYGVKD.